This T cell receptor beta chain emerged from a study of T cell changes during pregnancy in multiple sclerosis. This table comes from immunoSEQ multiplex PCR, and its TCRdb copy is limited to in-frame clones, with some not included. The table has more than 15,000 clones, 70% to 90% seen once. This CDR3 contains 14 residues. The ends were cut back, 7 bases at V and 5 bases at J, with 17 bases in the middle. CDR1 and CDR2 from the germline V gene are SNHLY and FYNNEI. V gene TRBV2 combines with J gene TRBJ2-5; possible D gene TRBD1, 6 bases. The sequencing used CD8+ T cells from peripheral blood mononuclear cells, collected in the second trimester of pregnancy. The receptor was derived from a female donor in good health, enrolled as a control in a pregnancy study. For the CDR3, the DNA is TGTGCCAGCATGTACAGGGTGTTTGGGGAGACCCAGTACTTC. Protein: CASMYRVFGETQYF.